This passage covers 11 T cell receptor beta chains from one sample sequenced in a study of blood T cells in healthy people across ages. Using a J-beta primer mix together with a sample-barcoded 5' primer, a second PCR was run for roughly 6 to 12 cycles. TCRdb passed the 5' RACE reads through MiXCR, listing each CDR3 protein once. The sample has 550,000 to 750,000 distinct CDR3 sequences; around 21% are singletons. Input material: blood. Every receptor here comes from an older man in good health.

A few counts support this clonotype. This sequence joins TRBV18 and TRBJ2-5, with D possibly matching TRBD2 (7 bases). The CDR3 has 14 residues. Germline CDR1 reads KGHSH; CDR2 reads LQKENI. The V end was cut by 8 bases, the J end by 4 bases, with 17 bases between. The chain's CDR3 is CASTPGGGVETQYF. CDR3 in DNA: TGTGCCAGCACGCCCGGCGGGGGCGTAGAGACCCAGTACTTC.

In its sample, this clonotype was seen once. The chain is built from TRBV6-2 or TRBV6-3 and TRBJ2-7; D uncertain. Trimming left V 6 bases short and J 7 bases short, with 10 bases between. CDR3 length: 11 amino acids. Per the germline V gene, CDR1 is MNHEY and CDR2 is SVGEGT. In DNA form, the CDR3 reads TGTGCCAGCAGGGAAGTGCGGGAGCAGTACTTC. Its translation: CASREVREQYF.

The rearrangement links TRBV29-1 to TRBJ2-1; D gene ambiguous. The germline V gene encodes CDR1 SQVTM and CDR2 ANQGSEA. There are 12 residues in the CDR3. V shed 3 bases and J shed 5 bases, with 8 bases lying between them. The CDR3 spells CSVDRPNNEQFF. The CDR3 coding sequence is TGCAGCGTTGACCGTCCAAACAATGAGCAGTTCTTC.

This clonotype came up a few times. The rearrangement links TRBV13 to TRBJ2-5; 10 bases align to TRBD1. The J call could be wrong; TRBJ2-7 is a better fit for the DNA end. This CDR3 contains 15 residues. The germline CDR1 and CDR2 sequences are PRHDT and FYEKMQ (reference sequence). The chain's CDR3 is CASSLFDRGRHEQYF. The CDR3, as DNA: TGTGCCAGCAGCTTATTCGACAGGGGGCGCCACGAGCAGTACTTC.

The genes are TRBV6-5 and TRBJ2-1; 14 bases line up with TRBD2. Per germline, CDR1 MNHEY and CDR2 SVGAGI. The ends lost 4 bases at V and 9 bases at J; junction bases unmatched: 8. The CDR3 is 16 residues long. Written as DNA, the CDR3 is TGTGCCAGCAGTTCCGAGACTAGCGGGAGGGCGGTTGAGCAGTTCTTC. Its protein is CASSSETSGRAVEQFF.

Written as DNA, the CDR3 is TGTGCCATCAGTGAGTCTGGGACAGCAAAGAGCTACGAGCAGTACTTC. Translated: CAISESGTAKSYEQYF. J is TRBJ2-7 and V is TRBV10-3, with 7 bases identical to TRBD1. The trim removed 0 bases at V and 3 bases at J, leaving 8 bases unmatched. Germline-derived CDR1 and CDR2 are ENHRY and SYGVKD. CDR3 length: 16 residues.

This clonotype turned up a few times. The rearrangement joins TRBV6-5 to TRBJ2-4; 9 nucleotides align to TRBD1. CDR1 is MNHEY and CDR2 is SVGAGI in the germline V gene. Germline trimming cut 8 bases from V and 7 bases from J; bases unmatched to any gene: 6. CDR3 size: 13 residues. CDR3: CASRQGGQNIQYF. CDR3 coding DNA: TGTGCCAGCCGACAGGGGGGCCAGAACATTCAGTACTTC.

This clonotype came up many times. V gene TRBV28 combines with J gene TRBJ1-2; no reliable D call. CDR1 is MDHEN, CDR2 SYDVKM, per germline. The CDR3 has 17 amino acids. V shed 4 bases and J shed 5 bases, with 23 bases lying between them. The CDR3 loop reads CASSSSPGGGLKYGYTF. CDR3 coding DNA: TGTGCCAGCAGTTCCTCTCCAGGAGGTGGGCTTAAATATGGCTACACCTTC.

This clonotype was seen a few times. This chain links TRBV5-1 with TRBJ1-4, with D hard to call. CDR1 is SGHRS and CDR2 is YFSETQ in the germline V gene. Trimming left V 4 bases short and J 8 bases short, with 15 bases between. This CDR3 region has 14 residues. DNA for the CDR3: TGCGCCAGCAGCGAGGACTGGAACGAGGAAAAACTGTTTTTT. Encoded protein: CASSEDWNEEKLFF.

The chain employs TRBV29-1 and TRBJ2-2; TRBD2 agrees at 13 bases. J was trimmed by 5 bases and V by 6 bases; bases with no gene match: 6. The length of the CDR3 is 15 residues. Germline CDR1 is SQVTM and CDR2 is ANQGSEA. The CDR3 here is CSVTRTSGRTGELFF. DNA of the CDR3: TGCAGCGTGACCAGGACTAGCGGGAGAACCGGGGAGCTGTTTTTT.

This clonotype was seen only a few times. Its ends do not fully match the called genes, so a read error is possible. The chain employs TRBV5-1 and TRBJ2-5; perhaps TRBD2 as D (6 bases). Matching the DNA end better, TRBJ2-1 makes the J call doubtful. The CDR3 runs to 14 residues. Germline loops: CDR1 SGHRS, CDR2 YFSETQ. CDR3 DNA: TGCGCCAGCAGTTCGGGGGACTCCCACAATGAGCAGTTCTTC. This translates into CASSSGDSHNEQFF.